At least ten counts were recorded for the clone carrying this T cell receptor beta chain. Its antigen is not identified. With 5 bases clipped from V and 8 bases from J, the junction kept 13 bases outside the gene matches. The CDR3 spans 15 residues. The V gene's germline CDR1 is SGHTA and CDR2 FQGNSA. These data belong to a study of blood T cells in healthy people across ages. Per-sample yields of isolated PBMCs were at least 7 million. Total RNA was extracted at no less than 6 micrograms per sample. Points from the study as a whole: Unknown donor CMV status possibly confounded expanded clonotype changes.

Through a sample-barcoded 5' primer and a J-beta primer mix, a second PCR was run for roughly 6 to 12 cycles. The template-switch adaptor, which had 12 random nucleotides, put a tag on each cDNA molecule. TCRdb reanalysed the 5' RACE reads using MiXCR and keeps one entry per CDR3 protein. The data contain 710,000 or so distinct CDR3 sequences, about 34% of them singletons. The rearrangement joins TRBV7-2 to TRBJ1-2, with 8 bases that match TRBD1. The TCR was taken from an elderly woman in good health. The sequencing input was blood. The CDR3: CASSPKRTGMIGYTF. DNA for the CDR3: TGTGCCAGCAGCCCGAAAAGGACAGGGATGATCGGCTACACCTTC. The full variable domain, with the rest looked up from reference TRBV7-2 and TRBJ1-2, is GAGVSQSPSNKVTEKGKDVELRCDPISGHTALYWYRQSLGQGLEFLIYFQGNSAPDKSGLPSDRFSAERTGGSVSTLTIQRTQQEDSAVYLCASSPKRTGMIGYTFGSGTRLTVV.